This TCR beta chain derives from a study of CD4+ T cells in melanoma. Study observations and caveats: CD8+ T cell, macrophage and B cell function reportedly correlated with neoantigen-specific CD4+ T cells.

CDR3 size: 15 residues. Trimming left V 6 bases short and J 6 bases short, with 21 bases between. Looked up from germline, CDR1 is SNHLY and CDR2 is FYNNEI. Repertoires were generated with immunoSEQ multiplex PCR, while TCRdb's copy carries only in-frame clones and drops some. The top ten hold roughly 24% of the sample, which has approximately 9,600 clones, around two thirds seen once. A word on this clone: Its antigen is unknown.

The TCR was taken from a human donor with melanoma. Material: cells from a culture (not recorded whether cultured in vitro). The V call is TRBV2, the J call TRBJ2-7; D may be TRBD2 (5 bases). The CDR3 bases are TGTGCCAGCAGCGATACAACAGCGGCCGCGGCCGAGCAGTACTTC. Protein sequence: CASSDTTAAAAEQYF.